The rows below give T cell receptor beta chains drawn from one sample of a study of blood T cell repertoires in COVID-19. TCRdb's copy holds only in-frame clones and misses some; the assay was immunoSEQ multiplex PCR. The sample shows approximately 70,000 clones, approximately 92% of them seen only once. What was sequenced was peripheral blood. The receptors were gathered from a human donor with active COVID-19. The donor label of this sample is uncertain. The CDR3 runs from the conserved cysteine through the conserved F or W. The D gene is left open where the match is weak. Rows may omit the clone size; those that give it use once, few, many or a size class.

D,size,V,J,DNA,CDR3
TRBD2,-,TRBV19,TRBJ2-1,TGTGCCAGTAGTATGCCCCTCCTAGCGGGGTCCTACAATGAGCAGTTCTTC,CASSMPLLAGSYNEQFF
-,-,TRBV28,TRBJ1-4,TGTGCCAGCAGTTTATTTGCCAGGGCCGATGAAAAACTGTTTTTT,CASSLFARADEKLFF
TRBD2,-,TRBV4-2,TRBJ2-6,TGTGCCAGCAGGCGACTAGCGGGCCGTTCGGGGGCCAACGTCCTGACTTTC,CASRRLAGRSGANVLTF
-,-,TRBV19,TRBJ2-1,TGTGCCAGTAGTCGGGAGTACGGTGAGCAGTTCTTC,CASSREYGEQFF
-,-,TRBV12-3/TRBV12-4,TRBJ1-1,TGTGCCAGCAGTGTTTCCTTGGCTTTCTTT,CASSVSLAFF
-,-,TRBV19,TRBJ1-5,TGTGCCAGTAGTTTGACAGTCGGTCAGCCCCAGCATTTT,CASSLTVGQPQHF
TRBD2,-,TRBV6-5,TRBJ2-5,TGTGCCAGCAGCCCAGCGGGAGGGCCTCGGGAGACCCAGTACTTC,CASSPAGGPRETQYF
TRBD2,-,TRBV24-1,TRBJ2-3,TGTGCCACCAGTGATCCGAAGGGACTAGCGGGTTACACAGATACGCAGTATTTT,CATSDPKGLAGYTDTQYF
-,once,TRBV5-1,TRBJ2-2,TGCGCCAGCAGCCTATCAGGGTACGCGAACACCGGGGAGCTGTTTTTT,CASSLSGYANTGELFF
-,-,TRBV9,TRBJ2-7,TGTGCCAGCAGCGTGGGAGAAACCTACGAGCAGTACTTC,CASSVGETYEQYF
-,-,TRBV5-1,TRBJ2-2,TGCGCCAGCAGCTTGGGGTCTCTAAGGGGATTGGTGAGCACCGGGGAGCTGTTTTTT,CASSLGSLRGLVSTGELFF
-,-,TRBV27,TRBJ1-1,TGTGCCAGCAGCCCTCTCGCGGGGGCTGAAGCTTTCTTT,CASSPLAGAEAFF
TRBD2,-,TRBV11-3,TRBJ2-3,TGTGCCAGCAGCACTTCCTTAGCGGGACGAGCAGATACGCAGTATTTT,CASSTSLAGRADTQYF
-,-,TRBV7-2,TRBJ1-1,TGTGCCAGCAGCTCCTCTATGAACACTGAAGCTTTCTTT,CASSSSMNTEAFF
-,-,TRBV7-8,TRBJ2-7,TGTGCCAGCAGCTCCCTGGGGGCTCCGCTCTACGAGCAGTACTTC,CASSSLGAPLYEQYF
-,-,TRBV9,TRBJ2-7,TGTGCCAGCAGCGTAGGATTAGTAGCGGAAGATTACGAGCAGTACTTC,CASSVGLVAEDYEQYF
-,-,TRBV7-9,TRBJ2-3,TGTGCCAGCAGCTTAGAGGTGGGCCAAGTAGCAGATACGCAGTATTTT,CASSLEVGQVADTQYF
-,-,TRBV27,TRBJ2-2,TGTGCCAGCAGTTTAAGGGGTTACACCGGGGAGCTGTTTTTT,CASSLRGYTGELFF
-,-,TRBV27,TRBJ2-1,TGTGCCAGCAGTTTATCTACTAGTGGGGATGAGCAGTTCTTC,CASSLSTSGDEQFF
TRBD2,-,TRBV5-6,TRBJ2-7,TGTGCCAGCAACATAGCGGGGATAAAAGGATACGAGCAGTACTTC,CASNIAGIKGYEQYF
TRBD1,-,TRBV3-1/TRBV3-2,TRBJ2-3,TGTGCCAGCAGCCAAGGCGGGGACAGGGCGCAGTATTTT,CASSQGGDRAQYF
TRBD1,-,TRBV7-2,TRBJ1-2,TGTGCCAGCAGCTCTAGGACAGGGGGCTATGGCTACACCTTC,CASSSRTGGYGYTF
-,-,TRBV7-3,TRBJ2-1,TGTGCCAGCAGCTTTCGACAGAGCTCCTACAATGAGCAGTTCTTC,CASSFRQSSYNEQFF
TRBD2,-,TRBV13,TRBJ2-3,TGTGCCAGCAGCTTAGGTTCTTGGGAGGGCTCAGATACGCAGTATTTT,CASSLGSWEGSDTQYF
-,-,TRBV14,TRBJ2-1,TGTGCCAGCAGCCATGAGAGCCCCCAGGAGTGGGAGACTTACAATGAGCAGTTCTTC,CASSHESPQEWETYNEQFF
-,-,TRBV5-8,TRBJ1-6,TGTGCCAGCAGCTTGACAGATTACTCCTATAATTCACCCCTCCACTTT,CASSLTDYSYNSPLHF
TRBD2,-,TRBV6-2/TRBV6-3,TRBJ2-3,TGTGCCAGCAGCCGACGGACTAGCGCAGATACGCAGTATTTT,CASSRRTSADTQYF
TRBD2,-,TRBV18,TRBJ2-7,TGTGCCAGCTCACAAGGACCTCGAAGTAGCGGGTTGGACGAGCAGTACTTC,CASSQGPRSSGLDEQYF
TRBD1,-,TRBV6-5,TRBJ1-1,TGTGCCACCAAGACAGGGGTGAATGAAGCTTTCTTT,CATKTGVNEAFF
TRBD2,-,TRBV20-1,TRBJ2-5,TGCAGTGCTAGTCTAGCGGGAGGGCCTTTTGAGACCCAGTACTTC,CSASLAGGPFETQYF
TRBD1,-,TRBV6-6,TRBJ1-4,TGTGCCAGCAGTCGGACAGGAGATAATGAAAAACTGTTTTTT,CASSRTGDNEKLFF
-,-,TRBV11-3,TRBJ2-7,TGTGCCAGCAGCTCTATACTGGACAGCTACGAGCAGTACTTC,CASSSILDSYEQYF
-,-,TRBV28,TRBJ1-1,TGTGCCAGCAGTTTCCCCGGGAGAACTGAAGCTTTCTTT,CASSFPGRTEAFF
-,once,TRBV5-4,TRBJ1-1,TGTGCCAGCAGCTTAGGGGGGGGGATGAACACTGAAGCTTTCTTT,CASSLGGGMNTEAFF